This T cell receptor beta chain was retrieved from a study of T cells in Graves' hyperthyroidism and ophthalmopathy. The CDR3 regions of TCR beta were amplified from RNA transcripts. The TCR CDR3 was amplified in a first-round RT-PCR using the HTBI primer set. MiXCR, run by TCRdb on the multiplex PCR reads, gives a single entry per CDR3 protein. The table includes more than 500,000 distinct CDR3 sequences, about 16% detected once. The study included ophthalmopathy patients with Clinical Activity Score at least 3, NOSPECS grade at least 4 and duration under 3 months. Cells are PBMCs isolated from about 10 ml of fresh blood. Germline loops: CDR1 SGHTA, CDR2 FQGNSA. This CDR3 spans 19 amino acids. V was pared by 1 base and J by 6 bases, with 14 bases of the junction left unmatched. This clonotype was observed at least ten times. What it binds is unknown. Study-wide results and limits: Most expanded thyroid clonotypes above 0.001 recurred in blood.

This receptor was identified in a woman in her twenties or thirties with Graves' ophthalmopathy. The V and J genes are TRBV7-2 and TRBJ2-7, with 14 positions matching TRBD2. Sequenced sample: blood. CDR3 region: CASSLGGLAGVSLGGEQYF. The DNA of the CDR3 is TGTGCCAGCAGCTTAGGGGGACTAGCGGGAGTGTCTTTGGGTGGCGAGCAGTACTTC.